The 20 T cell receptor beta chains reported below all come from one sample, sequenced in a study of PD-1 blockade in classical Hodgkin lymphoma. Profiling relied on immunoSEQ multiplex PCR, and the TCRdb table lists in-frame clones only, not all of them. The sample records over 85,000 clones, about four fifths being singletons. Relapses following autologous stem cell transplantation were seen in all patients, with brentuximab vedotin exposure varying. The starting material was peripheral blood mononuclear cells (PBMCs), obtained before the second cycle of nivolumab. These receptors were obtained from a human donor with classical Hodgkin lymphoma.

V is TRBV7-9 and J is TRBJ2-3, with 8 bases fitting TRBD2. CDR1 is SEHNR and CDR2 is FQNEAQ in the germline V gene (reference sequence). The CDR3 is 19 amino acids. Losses at the gene ends were 1 base for V and 0 bases for J; bases not matched to a gene: 12. CDR3 sequence: CASSLGLLALAGSTDTQYF. The CDR3 nucleotides read TGTGCCAGCAGCTTAGGATTACTCGCTCTAGCGGGTAGCACAGATACGCAGTATTTT. The variable domain in full, with the rest retrieved from reference TRBV7-9 and TRBJ2-3, is DTGVSQNPRHKITKRGQNVTFRCDPISEHNRLYWYRQTLGQGPEFLTYFQNEAQLEKSRLLSDRFSAERPKGSFSTLEIQRTEQGDSAMYLCASSLGLLALAGSTDTQYFGPGTRLTVL.

This chain connects TRBV7-2 to TRBJ2-4, with 7 bases fitting TRBD2. The CDR3 is 15 residues long. V trimming: 6 bases; J trimming: 8 bases; junction bases outside the gene matches: 13. CDR1 is SGHTA and CDR2 is FQGNSA in the germline V gene. The CDR3, as DNA: TGTGCCAGCAGACCCCCGGGCAGGGAGGGAGACATTCAGTACTTC. Amino acids: CASRPPGREGDIQYF. Together with reference TRBV7-2 and TRBJ2-4, the CDR3 gives the full variable domain: GAGVSQSPSNKVTEKGKDVELRCDPISGHTALYWYRQSLGQGLEFLIYFQGNSAPDKSGLPSDRFSAERTGGSVSTLTIQRTQQEDSAVYLCASRPPGREGDIQYFGAGTRLSVL.

The V call is TRBV6-5, the J call TRBJ2-2, with 8 bases aligning to TRBD2. Germline CDR1 and CDR2: MNHEY and SVGAGI. J gave up 4 bases and V 6 bases, and 4 bases lay outside the gene matches. The CDR3 sequence is 14 residues long. CDR3 sequence reads: CASRGGTSTGELFF. In DNA, the CDR3 is TGTGCCAGCAGAGGCGGGACTAGCACCGGGGAGCTGTTTTTT.

In this sample, this clone turned up once. The chain combines TRBV5-1 with TRBJ2-3, with D possibly being TRBD2 (6 bases). V lost 3 bases, J lost 4 bases, and 9 bases lay in between. Germline loops: CDR1 SGHRS, CDR2 YFSETQ. The CDR3 runs to 13 residues. The CDR3 loop is CASSSGTPDTQYF. In nucleotides, the CDR3 is TGCGCCAGCAGCTCCGGGACTCCAGATACGCAGTATTTT.

This clone was seen a handful of times. The V and J genes are TRBV7-9 and TRBJ1-1; no definite D call. CDR3 length: 11 amino acids. V was pared by 2 bases and J by 5 bases, with 3 bases between. In germline, CDR1 is SEHNR, CDR2 FQNEAQ (reference sequence). The CDR3 DNA reads as TGTGCCAGCAGCTTAATGACTGAAGCTTTCTTT. It codes for CASSLMTEAFF.

The V and J genes are TRBV28 and TRBJ1-1, with D possibly being TRBD1 (6 bases). Per germline, CDR1 MDHEN and CDR2 SYDVKM. The V gene lost 6 bases and the J gene lost 4 bases, with 15 bases spanning the gap. This CDR3 is built from 14 residues. As DNA, the CDR3 is TGTGCCAGCAGACCTGGGGGCTCAGGCACTGAAGCTTTCTTT. Translating it yields CASRPGGSGTEAFF. Full variable domain (rest looked up from reference TRBV28 and TRBJ1-1): DVKVTQSSRYLVKRTGEKVFLECVQDMDHENMFWYRQDPGLGLRLIYFSYDVKMKEKGDIPEGYSVSREKKERFSLILESASTNQTSMYLCASRPGGSGTEAFFGQGTRLTVV.

The chain has TRBV5-1 and TRBJ1-2, with TRBD1 matching 9 bases. CDR1 SGHRS and CDR2 YFSETQ come from the germline V gene. V shed 4 bases, J shed 3 bases, and the junction held 4 bases outside the gene matches. The CDR3 has 14 amino acids. CDR3 sequence reads: CASSTWTGDYGYTF. The CDR3 DNA follows: TGCGCCAGCAGCACTTGGACAGGGGACTATGGCTACACCTTC.

The rearrangement joins TRBV4-3 to TRBJ2-7; D gene uncertain. V was shortened by 0 bases and J by 3 bases, with 12 bases between the two germline ends. The germline V gene encodes CDR1 LGHNA and CDR2 YSLEER. The CDR3 is 15 residues long. The CDR3 nucleotides are TGCGCCAGCAGCCAAGATCGGACCAATGGCTACGAGCAGTACTTC. Encoded protein: CASSQDRTNGYEQYF.

The rearrangement joins TRBV25-1 to TRBJ2-5; 9 bases are a match to TRBD2. The CDR3 has 13 amino acids. V gave up 4 bases and J gave up 7 bases; unmatched junction bases: 4. Germline V CDR1 and CDR2: MGHDK, SYGVNS. Here the CDR3 reads CASSASGTVTQYF. CDR3 bases: TGTGCCAGCAGTGCTAGCGGGACTGTGACCCAGTACTTC. Variable domain in full (rest from reference TRBV25-1 and TRBJ2-5): EADIYQTPRYLVIGTGKKITLECSQTMGHDKMYWYQQDPGMELHLIHYSYGVNSTEKGDLSSESTVSRIRTEHFPLTLESARPSHTSQYLCASSASGTVTQYFGPGTRLLVL.

J is TRBJ2-3 and V is TRBV18, with 9 bases aligning to TRBD2. This CDR3 has 16 residues. V lost 2 bases to trimming and J lost 6 bases; unmatched junction nucleotides: 9. Germline V lookup: CDR1 KGHSH, CDR2 LQKENI. The CDR3 sequence is CASSPRASGIQDTQYF. CDR3 DNA: TGTGCCAGCTCACCAAGGGCTAGCGGGATTCAGGATACGCAGTATTTT.

The chain joins TRBV6-1 to TRBJ1-5; D unresolved. With 2 bases removed from V and 5 bases from J, the gap between germline ends came to 7 bases. CDR1 MNHNS and CDR2 SASEGT come from the germline V gene. This CDR3 has 13 residues. CDR3 sequence: CASSETSHQPQHF. CDR3 nucleotide sequence: TGTGCCAGCAGTGAAACATCCCATCAGCCCCAGCATTTT.

The chain combines TRBV5-6 with TRBJ1-3, with D uncertain. The CDR3 has 15 amino acids. Germline V CDR1 and CDR2: SGHDT, YYEEEE. V was clipped by 5 bases and J by 0 bases, with 12 bases between them. This CDR3 is CASSPGRSSGNTIYF. The CDR3 DNA reads TGTGCCAGCAGTCCCGGGAGGTCCTCTGGAAACACCATATATTTT.

The chain combines TRBV5-1 with TRBJ2-5; weak D call: TRBD1 (5 bases). The CDR3 loop spans 16 amino acids. Trimming cost V 0 bases and J 0 bases, with 12 bases left between them. Germline CDR1 reads SGHRS; CDR2 reads YFSETQ. The chain's CDR3 is CASSLVQDTYQETQYF. CDR3 DNA: TGCGCCAGCAGCTTGGTCCAGGACACGTACCAAGAGACCCAGTACTTC.

On this clone: The junction differs from germline at one of its ends, possibly a read error. This chain uses TRBV25-1 with TRBJ2-1, with 9 nucleotides matching TRBD1. The CDR3 runs 15 residues. The germline CDR1 and CDR2 sequences are MGHDK and SYGVNS. This CDR3 is CASRAEGQGYDEQFF. DNA of the CDR3: TGTGCCAGCAGGGCGGAGGGACAGGGCTACGATGAGCAGTTCTTC.

The chain has TRBV11-2 and TRBJ2-7; 11 positions agree with TRBD1. The CDR3 contains 15 residues. V lost 4 bases, J lost 1 base, and 3 bases stayed unmatched. Germline CDR1 reads SGHAT; CDR2 reads FQNNGV. The CDR3 DNA sequence: TGTGCCAGCAGCTGGGGACAGGGGGGATCCTACGAGCAGTACTTC. Translation gives CASSWGQGGSYEQYF.

The V gene is TRBV11-2, the J gene TRBJ2-1, with a possible D match to TRBD1 (5 bases). The germline gives CDR1 SGHAT, CDR2 FQNNGV. The ends were cut back, 5 bases at V and 8 bases at J, with 22 bases in the middle. CDR3 length: 16 residues. The CDR3 loop is CASSLGVVLRSDEQFF. CDR3 coding DNA: TGTGCCAGCAGCCTAGGGGTTGTGTTACGATCCGATGAGCAGTTCTTC.

The chain employs TRBV4-2 and TRBJ2-7, with 9 nucleotides matching TRBD2. Trimming removed 4 bases from V and 3 bases from J; junction bases left unmatched: 10. CDR3 length: 16 amino acids. Germline V gene sequence: CDR1 LGHNA, CDR2 YNFKEQ. Here the CDR3 DNA reads TGTGCCAGCAGCCCAAGCCAAGCGGGAGGTGGCTACGAGCAGTACTTC. It translates to CASSPSQAGGGYEQYF.

This clone has just one count. CDR3 coding DNA: TGCGCCAGCAGCCATCGGACAGGGGACCGTCTGCCGGGGGCCAACGTCCTGACTTTC. As protein: CASSHRTGDRLPGANVLTF. V gene TRBV5-1 combines with J gene TRBJ2-6, with 9 bases that match TRBD1. Germline V CDR1 and CDR2: SGHRS, YFSETQ. CDR3 length equals 19 residues. The V and J ends lost 4 bases and 4 bases, in that order; junction bases with no gene match: 15.

The gene calls are TRBV10-1 and TRBJ1-5; D is ambiguous. CDR1 and CDR2 (germline): WNHNN, SYGVQD (reference sequence). The CDR3 runs to 14 residues. V was shortened by 2 bases and J by 2 bases, with 7 bases between the two germline ends. Written as DNA, the CDR3 is TGCGCCAGCAGTGAGGTCACGGGCAATCAGCCCCAGCATTTT. Its protein product is CASSEVTGNQPQHF.

V and J are TRBV9 and TRBJ2-2, with unresolved D. Germline V CDR1 and CDR2: SGDLS, YYNGEE. The CDR3 has 15 residues. V was cut by 0 bases and J by 4 bases, with 10 bases left in between. The CDR3: CASSVAAGPTGELFF. CDR3 DNA: TGTGCCAGCAGCGTAGCGGCCGGCCCCACCGGGGAGCTGTTTTTT.